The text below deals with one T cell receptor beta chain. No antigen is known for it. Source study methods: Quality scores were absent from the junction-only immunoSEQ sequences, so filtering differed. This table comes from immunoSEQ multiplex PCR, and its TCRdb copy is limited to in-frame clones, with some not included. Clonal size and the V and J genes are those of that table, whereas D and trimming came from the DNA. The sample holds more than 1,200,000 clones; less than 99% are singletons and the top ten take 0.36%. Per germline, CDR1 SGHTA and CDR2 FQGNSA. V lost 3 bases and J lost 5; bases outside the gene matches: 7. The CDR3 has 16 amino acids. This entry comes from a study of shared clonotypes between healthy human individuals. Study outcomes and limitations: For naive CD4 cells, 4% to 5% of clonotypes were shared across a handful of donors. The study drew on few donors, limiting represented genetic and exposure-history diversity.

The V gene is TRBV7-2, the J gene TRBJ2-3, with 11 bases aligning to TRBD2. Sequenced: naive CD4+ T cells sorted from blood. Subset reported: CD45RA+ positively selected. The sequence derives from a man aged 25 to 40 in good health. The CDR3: CASSLVAGGPKDTQYF. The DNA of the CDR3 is TGTGCCAGCAGCTTGGTAGCGGGAGGGCCTAAAGATACGCAGTATTTT.